The table lists the clone carrying this T cell receptor beta chain with many counts. This specimen belongs to a study of neurological immune-mediated disorders. At the level of the study: Of the approximately 35 patients who had multiple sclerosis, about 31 had the relapsing-remitting form and 3 had the secondary progressive form.

TCRdb ran MiXCR on the 5' RACE reads and lists one entry per CDR3 protein. The sample includes more than 45,000 distinct CDR3 sequences, 3% to 4% of them seen just once. Germline V gene data show CDR1 as DFQATT and CDR2 as SNEGSKA (reference sequence). The CDR3 is 14 residues long. V gave up 3 bases and J gave up 4 bases, with 16 bases separating them. Unsorted libraries were prepared from 2 million PBMCs held at -80 C. Sequenced sample: PBMCs. The chain links TRBV20-1 to TRBJ2-7, with a possible D match to TRBD2 (5 bases). The sequence was collected from a woman aged 30 to 39 with multiple sclerosis. The CDR3 DNA reads TGCAGTGCTAGGTTATCCCTAGCAGTGTACGAGCAGTACTTC. As protein: CSARLSLAVYEQYF.